One sample yielded the 18 T cell receptor beta chains listed below, sequenced in a study of beta chain features in type 1 diabetes. As every portion of the isolated RNA was reverse transcribed, the sequencing read expressed TCRB transcripts. Generated by immunoSEQ multiplex PCR, the TCRdb table keeps only in-frame clones and is missing some. The sample comprises a few hundred thousand clones, more than 9.5% of which are singletons, and roughly 0.016% rests with the top ten. Sequenced: naive CD4+ T cells from blood. These receptor sequences come from a woman aged 25 to 45 in good health.

This clone was observed a handful of times. The genes are TRBV7-9 and TRBJ1-5; D is unresolved. The CDR3 spans 17 residues. Germline-derived CDR1 and CDR2 are SEHNR and FQNEAQ (reference sequence). Trimming removed 1 base at V and 0 bases at J, with 13 bases between. The CDR3 region has the DNA TGTGCCAGCAGCTTAGGACTCGGATCACCTAGCAATCAGCCCCAGCATTTT. This translates into CASSLGLGSPSNQPQHF.

This clone has a single count. This chain links TRBV28 with TRBJ2-1; 10 bases fit TRBD2. The CDR3 loop spans 17 amino acids. Looked up from germline, CDR1 is MDHEN and CDR2 is SYDVKM. J was trimmed by 0 bases and V by 3 bases; bases with no gene match: 5. The CDR3: CASSFQIAGGSYNEQFF. The DNA for the CDR3 is TGTGCCAGCAGTTTCCAAATAGCGGGAGGCTCCTACAATGAGCAGTTCTTC.

The table lists this clone with many counts. The chain is built from TRBV7-9 and TRBJ2-5, with 8 nucleotides matching TRBD1. This CDR3 spans 14 amino acids. Germline V gene lookup returns CDR1 SEHNR and CDR2 FQNEAQ (reference sequence). V was clipped by 4 bases and J by 2 bases; unmatched bases: 3. The CDR3 bases are TGTGCCAGCAGCTCTGACAGGGGACAAGAGACCCAGTACTTC. Translated, it gives CASSSDRGQETQYF.

This clone was counted only a few times. The chain recombines TRBV5-1 with TRBJ2-1; 9 bases are shared with TRBD1. Per the germline V gene, CDR1 is SGHRS and CDR2 is YFSETQ. The junction had 9 bases not matched to a gene; V was cut back by 4 bases and J by 7 bases. This CDR3 has 15 amino acids. The CDR3 DNA sequence: TGCGCCAGCAGCCAGCAAGGACAGGGGACGAATGAGCAGTTCTTC. Translated, it gives CASSQQGQGTNEQFF.

This chain uses TRBV7-3 with TRBJ2-7, with D possibly TRBD2 on 5 matching bases. In germline, CDR1 is SGHTA, CDR2 FQGTGA. The CDR3 is made up of 13 amino acids. V was pared by 3 bases and J by 2 bases, with 8 bases between. The CDR3 coding sequence is TGTGCCAGCAGCTTTGGGAGCCCCTACGAGCAGTACTTC. Its protein is CASSFGSPYEQYF.

The J gene is TRBJ2-2, the V gene TRBV5-4, with 11 bases lining up with TRBD1. V was pared by 4 bases and J by 6 bases, with 11 bases of the junction left unmatched. Germline V gene lookup returns CDR1 SGHNT and CDR2 YYREEE (reference sequence). The CDR3 has 17 amino acids. The CDR3: CASSVPPGQGVSGELFF. CDR3 nucleotide sequence: TGTGCCAGCAGCGTCCCCCCGGGACAGGGGGTCTCCGGGGAGCTGTTTTTT.

This chain links TRBV29-1 with TRBJ1-1, with D unclear. Deletions cut 7 bases from V and 1 base from J, with 10 bases between. The germline gives CDR1 SQVTM, CDR2 ANQGSEA. This CDR3 region has 12 residues. The CDR3 region has the DNA TGCAGCGCCTTAAGACAGAACACTGAAGCTTTCTTT. It translates to CSALRQNTEAFF. The full variable domain, its missing parts supplied by reference TRBV29-1 and TRBJ1-1, is SAVISQKPSRDICQRGTSLTIQCQVDSQVTMMFWYRQQPGQSLTLIATANQGSEATYESGFVIDKFPISRPNLTFSTLTVSNMSPEDSSIYLCSALRQNTEAFFGQGTRLTVV.

This clone has just a few counts. This chain links TRBV7-2 with TRBJ2-7; 10 positions match TRBD1. The CDR3 totals 15 residues. CDR1 and CDR2 from the germline V gene are SGHTA and FQGNSA. Trimming removed 4 bases from V and 3 bases from J; junction bases left unmatched: 6. CDR3 nucleotide sequence: TGTGCCAGCAGCTCGCCGGGACAGGGGAGCTACGAGCAGTACTTC. It yields the protein CASSSPGQGSYEQYF.

The rearrangement links TRBV18 to TRBJ2-7; 11 bases agree with TRBD1. Trimming at V came to 3 bases and at J to 10 bases, leaving 8 bases not matched to a gene. This CDR3 has 14 residues. The germline gives CDR1 KGHSH, CDR2 LQKENI. This chain's CDR3 is CASSPGQGASFQYF. The CDR3 nucleotides read TGTGCCAGCTCACCTGGACAGGGGGCCAGCTTTCAGTACTTC.

This chain joins TRBV29-1 and TRBJ1-2, with a weak D call TRBD1 (5 bases). V was pared by 6 bases and J by 3 bases, with 14 bases between. This CDR3 spans 13 amino acids. CDR1 and CDR2 from the germline V gene are SQVTM and ANQGSEA. Here the CDR3 DNA reads TGCAGCGTGAGGACACAAAGGGACTATGGCTACACCTTC. Its protein is CSVRTQRDYGYTF.

This chain connects TRBV7-6 to TRBJ2-7, with TRBD2 as a possible D gene (6 bases). This CDR3 region has 16 residues. The germline V gene encodes CDR1 SGHVS and CDR2 FNYEAQ. The V and J ends lost 1 base and 3 bases respectively, with 16 bases between them. The CDR3, as DNA: TGTGCCAGCAGCTTAGGGCGGGCTAGCGAGGTCTACGAGCAGTACTTC. It specifies CASSLGRASEVYEQYF.

The chain uses TRBV4-1 and TRBJ2-1, with D perhaps TRBD2 (6 bases). This CDR3 is built from 13 residues. V was shortened by 4 bases and J by 12 bases, with 16 bases between the two germline ends. Germline V gene sequence: CDR1 MGHRA, CDR2 YSYEKL. The CDR3 nucleotides are TGCGCCAGCAGCCTGTGGCGGCGGGATGGGCAGTTCTTC. Encoded protein: CASSLWRRDGQFF.

The J gene is TRBJ1-1, the V gene TRBV10-3; no clear D. From germline, CDR1 is ENHRY and CDR2 SYGVKD. Trimming left V 6 bases short and J 1 base short, with 9 bases between. The CDR3 sequence is 13 residues long. The CDR3 here is CAISGTANTEAFF. The CDR3, as DNA: TGTGCCATCAGCGGAACAGCGAACACTGAAGCTTTCTTT.

This clone was observed a few times. The chain couples TRBV14 to TRBJ1-2; D unresolved. With 0 bases removed from V and 4 bases from J, the gap between germline ends came to 3 bases. Germline CDR1 is SGHDN and CDR2 is FVKESK. CDR3 length equals 12 residues. In DNA form, the CDR3 reads TGTGCCAGCAGCCAAGACTTCTATGGCTACACCTTC. Protein product: CASSQDFYGYTF.

The rearrangement links TRBV4-1 to TRBJ2-7, with D maybe TRBD1 (6 bases). The CDR3 spans 17 residues. Germline V CDR1 and CDR2: MGHRA, YSYEKL. V lost 4 bases and J 1 base, leaving 20 bases between the germline ends. Written as DNA, the CDR3 is TGCGCCAGCAGCCCCTCTACAGGGACGGGGATTTCCTACGAGCAGTACTTC. This translates into CASSPSTGTGISYEQYF.

This clone was seen more than once but under ten times. This rearrangement joins TRBV7-2 to TRBJ2-1; a weak D match, TRBD1 (5 bases). The CDR3 contains 16 residues. Trimming took off 7 bases at V and 0 bases at J, with 16 bases between the two ends. The V gene's germline CDR1 is SGHTA and CDR2 FQGNSA. The CDR3 DNA reads as TGTGCCAGCACCTCTCAAGGGGTTAGCTCCTACAATGAGCAGTTCTTC. This encodes CASTSQGVSSYNEQFF.

This clone has a handful of counts. The chain combines TRBV6-5 with TRBJ2-6; 7 bases align to TRBD2. The CDR3 consists of 13 residues. Germline V gene lookup returns CDR1 MNHEY and CDR2 SVGAGI. The V and J ends lost 6 bases and 4 bases, in that order; junction bases with no gene match: 0. DNA for the CDR3: TGTGCCAGCAGGCGGGGGGGGGCCAACGTCCTGACTTTC. Translating gives CASRRGGANVLTF.

This clone was detected a few times. V and J are TRBV7-2 and TRBJ2-1; the match to TRBD2 covers 8 bases. The CDR3 sequence is 15 residues long. In germline, CDR1 is SGHTA, CDR2 FQGNSA. V gave up 7 bases and J gave up 3 bases; unmatched junction bases: 8. Here the CDR3 reads CASTPTSGIYNEQFF. Written as DNA, the CDR3 is TGTGCCAGCACCCCAACTAGCGGCATCTACAATGAGCAGTTCTTC. Based on the CDR3 plus reference TRBV7-2 and TRBJ2-1, the full variable domain is GAGVSQSPSNKVTEKGKDVELRCDPISGHTALYWYRQSLGQGLEFLIYFQGNSAPDKSGLPSDRFSAERTGGSVSTLTIQRTQQEDSAVYLCASTPTSGIYNEQFFGPGTRLTVL.